This entry is about one TCR beta chain. V lost 3 bases, J lost 7 bases, and 12 bases lay in between. The CDR3 consists of 13 residues. Germline lookup yields CDR1 WSHSY and CDR2 SAAADI. The data originate from a study of OX40 agonist ivuxolimab in advanced cancers. Study-level background: Partial responses occurred in three patients (one hepatocellular carcinoma, two cutaneous melanoma).

Using immunoSEQ multiplex PCR, the repertoire was profiled, and TCRdb retains in-frame clones only, with some absent. The table records 55,000 to 70,000 clones, about 82% of them present only once. This rearrangement joins TRBV10-2 to TRBJ2-5; a weak D match, TRBD2 (6 bases). Sample: CD4+ or CD8+ T cells sorted from blood, taken in a trial of the OX40 agonist ivuxolimab. The sequence was collected from an adult with an advanced solid tumor such as melanoma, head and neck, liver or kidney cancer. The CDR3 is CASSETAGVTQYF. CDR3 DNA sequence: TGCGCCAGCAGTGAAACAGCGGGTGTGACCCAGTACTTC.